What follows describes a single TCR beta chain. What it binds is not known. The sample is drawn from a study of cytomegalovirus exposure and HLA in healthy donors. Study background: Among the roughly 430 genotyped donors, less than 85% were placed in the Caucasian-associated ancestry cluster. Regarding the study as a whole: Accurate prediction of HLA-A and HLA-B alleles (for most subjects) was reportedly achieved from TCR beta sequences.

V lost 0 bases and J lost 0, with 6 bases in between. The CDR3 is 15 amino acids. In germline, CDR1 is LGHNA, CDR2 YSLEER. 60 Vbeta and 13 Jbeta primers were used in PCR. Profiled with immunoSEQ multiplex PCR; TCRdb holds only in-frame clones, not every one. Among 55,000 to 65,000 clones listed, around 82% were seen once. The TCR originated in a male donor in good health and CMV-seronegative. Sequenced sample: PBMCs. J is TRBJ2-4 and V is TRBV4-3; the D is unclear. This CDR3 is CASSQDPLAKNIQYF. The CDR3 DNA follows: TGCGCCAGCAGCCAAGATCCCCTAGCCAAAAACATTCAGTACTTC.